This T cell receptor beta chain was recovered during a study of T cell responses to AZD1222 COVID-19 vaccine. Study findings and constraints: Donors were largely white British and mainly female; clonal diversity was possibly underestimated. Unmutated variant regions are reportedly the target of nearly half of TCRs that are spike-specific. Recipients of two AZD1222 doses showed rising Spike-specific TCR breadth and depth. It was only after the peak T cell response that any repertoires were sampled.

Of note for this clone: The target antigen is unknown.

Here immunoSEQ multiplex PCR was the method, and the copy in TCRdb shows in-frame clones only, minus some. The table lists approximately 100,000 clones, roughly 86% of them singletons. Trimming shortened V by 0 bases and J by 8 bases, and 19 bases separated the two germline ends. The CDR3 contains 16 residues. CDR1 is SGHAT, CDR2 FQNNGV, per germline. This sequence was found in an adult in good health. The chain is built from TRBV11-2 and TRBJ1-2; weak D call: TRBD1 (5 bases). This specimen was peripheral blood, taken on day 0 of MenACWY control vaccination. The CDR3 loop is CASSLDLPMGGGGYTF. The CDR3 DNA reads TGTGCCAGCAGCTTAGACCTACCAATGGGGGGAGGCGGCTACACCTTC.